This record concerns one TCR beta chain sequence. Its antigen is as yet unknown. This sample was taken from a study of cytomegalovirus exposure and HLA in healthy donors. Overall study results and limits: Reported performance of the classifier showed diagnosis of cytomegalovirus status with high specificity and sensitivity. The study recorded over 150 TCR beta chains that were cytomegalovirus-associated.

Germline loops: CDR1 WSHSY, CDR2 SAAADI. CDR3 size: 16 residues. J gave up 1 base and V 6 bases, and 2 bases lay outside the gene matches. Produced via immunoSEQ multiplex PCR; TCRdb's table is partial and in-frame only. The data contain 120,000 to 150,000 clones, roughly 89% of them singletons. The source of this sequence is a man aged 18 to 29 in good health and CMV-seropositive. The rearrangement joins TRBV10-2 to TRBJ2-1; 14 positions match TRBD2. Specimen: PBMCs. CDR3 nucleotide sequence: TGCGCCAGCAGCCGGACTAGCGGGAGGTCCTACAATGAGCAGTTCTTC. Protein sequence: CASSRTSGRSYNEQFF.